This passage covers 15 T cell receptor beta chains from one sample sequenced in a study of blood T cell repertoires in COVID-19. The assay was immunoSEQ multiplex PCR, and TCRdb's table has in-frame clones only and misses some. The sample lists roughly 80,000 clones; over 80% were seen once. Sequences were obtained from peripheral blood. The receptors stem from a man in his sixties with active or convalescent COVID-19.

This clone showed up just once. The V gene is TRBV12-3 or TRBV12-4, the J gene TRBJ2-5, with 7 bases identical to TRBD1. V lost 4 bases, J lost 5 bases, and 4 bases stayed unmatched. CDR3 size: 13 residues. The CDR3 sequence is CASSSSTGETQYF. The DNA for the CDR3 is TGTGCCAGCAGTTCGTCGACAGGGGAGACCCAGTACTTC.

The CDR3 sequence is CASSQIPGGTEAFF. The CDR3 nucleotides read TGTGCCAGCAGCCAAATTCCAGGGGGGACTGAAGCTTTCTTT. This chain links TRBV14 with TRBJ1-1; 7 nucleotides align to TRBD1. Germline lookup yields CDR1 SGHDN and CDR2 FVKESK. Trimming took 2 bases from V and 5 from J; bases not matched to a gene: 5. The CDR3 runs 14 residues.

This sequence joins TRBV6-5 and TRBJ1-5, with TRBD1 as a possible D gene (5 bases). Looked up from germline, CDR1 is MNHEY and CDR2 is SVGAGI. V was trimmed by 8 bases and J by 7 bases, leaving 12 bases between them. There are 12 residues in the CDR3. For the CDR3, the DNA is TGTGCCAGCGATCCGGGGGTCCAGCCCCAGCATTTT. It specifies CASDPGVQPQHF.

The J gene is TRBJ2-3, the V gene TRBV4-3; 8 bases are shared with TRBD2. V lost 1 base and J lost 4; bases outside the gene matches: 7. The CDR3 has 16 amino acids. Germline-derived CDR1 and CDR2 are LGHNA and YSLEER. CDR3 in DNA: TGCGCCAGCAGCCAAGGGTTTAGCGGGGTTGCAGATACGCAGTATTTT. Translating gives CASSQGFSGVADTQYF.

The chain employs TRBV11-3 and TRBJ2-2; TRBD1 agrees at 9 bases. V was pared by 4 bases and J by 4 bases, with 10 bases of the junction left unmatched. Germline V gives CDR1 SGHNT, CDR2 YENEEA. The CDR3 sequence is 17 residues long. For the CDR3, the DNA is TGTGCCAGCAGCTCAGGGGGAGGGACAGGGACCACCGGGGAGCTGTTTTTT. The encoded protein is CASSSGGGTGTTGELFF.

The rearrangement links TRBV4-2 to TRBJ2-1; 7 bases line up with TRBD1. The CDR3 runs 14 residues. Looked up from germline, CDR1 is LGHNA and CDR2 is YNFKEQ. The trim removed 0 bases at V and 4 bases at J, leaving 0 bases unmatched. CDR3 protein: CASSQDRGYNEQFF. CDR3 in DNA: TGTGCCAGCAGCCAAGACAGGGGGTACAATGAGCAGTTCTTC.

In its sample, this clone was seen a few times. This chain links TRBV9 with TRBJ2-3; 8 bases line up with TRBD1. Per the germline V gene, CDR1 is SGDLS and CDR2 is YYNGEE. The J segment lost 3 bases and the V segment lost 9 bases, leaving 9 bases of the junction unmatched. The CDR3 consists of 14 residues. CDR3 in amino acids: CAIRTGDRTDTQYF. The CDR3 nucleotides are TGTGCCATCCGCACCGGGGACAGGACAGATACGCAGTATTTT.

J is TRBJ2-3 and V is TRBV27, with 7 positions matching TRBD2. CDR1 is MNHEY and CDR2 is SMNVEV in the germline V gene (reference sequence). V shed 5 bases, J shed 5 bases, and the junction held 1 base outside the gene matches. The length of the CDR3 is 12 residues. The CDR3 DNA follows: TGTGCCAGCAGTGGCGGGGGAGATACGCAGTATTTT. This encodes CASSGGGDTQYF.

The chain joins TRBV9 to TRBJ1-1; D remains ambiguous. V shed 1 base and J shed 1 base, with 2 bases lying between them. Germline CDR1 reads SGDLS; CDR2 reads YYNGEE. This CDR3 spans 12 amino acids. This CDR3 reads CASSVQNTEAFF. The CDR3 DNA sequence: TGTGCCAGCAGCGTACAGAACACTGAAGCTTTCTTT. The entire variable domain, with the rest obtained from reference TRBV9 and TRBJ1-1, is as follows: DSGVTQTPKHLITATGQRVTLRCSPRSGDLSVYWYQQSLDQGLQFLIQYYNGEERAKGNILERFSAQQFPDLHSELNLSSLELGDSALYFCASSVQNTEAFFGQGTRLTVV.

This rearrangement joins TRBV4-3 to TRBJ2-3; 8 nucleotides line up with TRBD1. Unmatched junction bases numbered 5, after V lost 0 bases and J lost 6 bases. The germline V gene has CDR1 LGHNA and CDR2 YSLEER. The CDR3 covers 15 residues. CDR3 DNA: TGCGCCAGCAGCCAAGATTACAGGGGGTTGGATACGCAGTATTTT. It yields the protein CASSQDYRGLDTQYF.

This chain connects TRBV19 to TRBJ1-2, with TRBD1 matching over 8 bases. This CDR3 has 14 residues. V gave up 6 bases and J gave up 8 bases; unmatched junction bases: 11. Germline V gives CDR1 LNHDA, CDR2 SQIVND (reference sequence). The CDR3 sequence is CASSRARTGRGYTF. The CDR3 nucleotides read TGTGCCAGTAGCCGGGCCCGGACAGGGAGGGGCTACACCTTC.

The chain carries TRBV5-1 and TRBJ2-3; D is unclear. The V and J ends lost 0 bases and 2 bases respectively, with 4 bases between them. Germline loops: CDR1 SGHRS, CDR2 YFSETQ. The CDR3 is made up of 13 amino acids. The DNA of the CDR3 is TGCGCCAGCAGCTTGGACAACACAGATACGCAGTATTTT. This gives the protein CASSLDNTDTQYF.

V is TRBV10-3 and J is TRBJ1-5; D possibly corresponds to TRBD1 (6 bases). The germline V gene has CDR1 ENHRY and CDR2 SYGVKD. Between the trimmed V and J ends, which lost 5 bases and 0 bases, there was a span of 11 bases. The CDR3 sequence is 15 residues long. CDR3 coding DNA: TGTGCCATCAGTCAGGGACACATTAGCAATCAGCCCCAGCATTTT. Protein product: CAISQGHISNQPQHF.

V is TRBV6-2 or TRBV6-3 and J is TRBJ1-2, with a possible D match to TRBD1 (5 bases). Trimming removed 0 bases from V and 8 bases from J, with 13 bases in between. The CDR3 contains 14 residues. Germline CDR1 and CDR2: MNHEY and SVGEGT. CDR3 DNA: TGTGCCAGCAGTTACTCGAGCAGGGTTGACGGCTACACCTTC. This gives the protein CASSYSSRVDGYTF.

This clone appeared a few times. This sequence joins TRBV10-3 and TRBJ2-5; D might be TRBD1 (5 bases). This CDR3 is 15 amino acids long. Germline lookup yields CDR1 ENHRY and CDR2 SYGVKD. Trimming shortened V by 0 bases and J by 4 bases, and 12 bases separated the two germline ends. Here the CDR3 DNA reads TGTGCCATCAGTGAGTCCGGCAGGCAGGGAGAGACCCAGTACTTC. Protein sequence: CAISESGRQGETQYF.